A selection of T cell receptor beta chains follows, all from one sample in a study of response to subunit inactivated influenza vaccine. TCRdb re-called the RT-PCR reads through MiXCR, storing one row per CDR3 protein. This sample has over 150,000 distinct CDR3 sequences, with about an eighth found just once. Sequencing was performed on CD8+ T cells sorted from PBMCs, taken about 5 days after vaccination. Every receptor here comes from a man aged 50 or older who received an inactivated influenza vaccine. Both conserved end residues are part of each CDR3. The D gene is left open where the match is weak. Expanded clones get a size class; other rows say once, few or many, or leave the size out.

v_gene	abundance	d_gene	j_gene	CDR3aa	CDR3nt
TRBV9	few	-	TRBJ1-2	CASSGASVYGYTF	TGTGCCAGCAGCGGTGCATCTGTCTATGGCTACACCTTC
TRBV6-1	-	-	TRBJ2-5	CASSKDSFEETQYF	TGTGCCAGCAGCAAGGACAGTTTCGAGGAGACCCAGTACTTC
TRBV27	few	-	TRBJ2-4	CASSLSRVVGQPSGKNIQYF	TGTGCCAGCAGTTTATCGAGAGTAGTGGGGCAGCCGTCTGGGAAAAACATTCAGTACTTC
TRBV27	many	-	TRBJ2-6	CASSLRVMLSGANVLTF	TGTGCCAGCAGTTTAAGAGTTATGCTCTCTGGGGCCAACGTCCTGACTTTC
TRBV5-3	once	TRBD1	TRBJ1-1	CARSGRFGQGYTEAFF	TGTGCCAGAAGCGGGCGCTTTGGACAGGGGTACACTGAAGCTTTCTTT
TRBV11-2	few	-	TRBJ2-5	CASSLGHVAGVRQETQYF	TGTGCCAGCAGCTTAGGCCATGTGGCAGGGGTTCGGCAAGAGACCCAGTACTTC
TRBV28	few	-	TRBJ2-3	CASSLGGINTDTQYF	TGTGCCAGCAGTTTAGGTGGGATAAACACAGATACGCAGTATTTT
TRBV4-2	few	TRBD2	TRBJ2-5	CASSQVVGGSWETQYF	TGTGCCAGCAGCCAAGTGGTGGGAGGGTCCTGGGAGACCCAGTACTTC
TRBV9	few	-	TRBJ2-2	CASSFGGGSTGELFF	TGTGCCAGCAGCTTTGGCGGGGGCTCCACCGGGGAGCTGTTTTTT
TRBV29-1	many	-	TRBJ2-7	CSVETGKFGYEQYF	TGCAGCGTAGAAACAGGGAAATTTGGGTACGAGCAGTACTTC
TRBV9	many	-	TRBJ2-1	CASSVGGSSYPEQFF	TGTGCCAGCAGCGTAGGTGGGAGCTCCTATCCCGAGCAGTTCTTC
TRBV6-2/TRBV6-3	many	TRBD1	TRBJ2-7	CASSYVWTGFNEQYF	TGTGCCAGCAGTTACGTTTGGACAGGGTTCAACGAGCAGTACTTC
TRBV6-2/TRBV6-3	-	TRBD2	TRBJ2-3	CASSYSMDRGTRADTQYF	TGTGCCAGCAGTTACTCGATGGATCGAGGGACTAGGGCAGATACGCAGTATTTT
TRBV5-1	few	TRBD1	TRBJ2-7	CASSYYRDSYEQYF	TGCGCCAGCAGCTACTACCGGGACAGCTACGAGCAGTACTTC